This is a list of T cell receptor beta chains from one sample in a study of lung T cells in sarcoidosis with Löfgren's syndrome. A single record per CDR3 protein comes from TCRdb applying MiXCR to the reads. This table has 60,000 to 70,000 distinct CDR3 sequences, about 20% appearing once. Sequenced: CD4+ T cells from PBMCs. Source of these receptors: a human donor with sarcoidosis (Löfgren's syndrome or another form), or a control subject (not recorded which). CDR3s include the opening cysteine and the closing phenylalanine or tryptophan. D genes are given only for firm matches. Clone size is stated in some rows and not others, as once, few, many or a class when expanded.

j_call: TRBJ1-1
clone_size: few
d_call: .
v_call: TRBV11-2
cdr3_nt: TGTGCCAGCAGCATACTCGGACGGGGGAACACTGAAGCTTTCTTT
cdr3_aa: CASSILGRGNTEAFF

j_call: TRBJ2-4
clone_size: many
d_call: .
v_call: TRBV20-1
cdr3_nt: TGCAGTGCTTTAGGTGCACTAGCCAAAAACATTCAGTACTTC
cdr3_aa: CSALGALAKNIQYF

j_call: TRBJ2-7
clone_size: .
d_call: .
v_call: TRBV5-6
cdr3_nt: TGTGCCAGCGGTCAAATGGGGGTCTACGCGCAGTACTTC
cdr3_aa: CASGQMGVYAQYF

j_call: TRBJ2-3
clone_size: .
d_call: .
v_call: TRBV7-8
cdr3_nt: TGTGCCAGCAGCTTAGCGCGCTGTAAAGGTCCTACAGATACGCAGTATTTT
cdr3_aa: CASSLARCKGPTDTQYF

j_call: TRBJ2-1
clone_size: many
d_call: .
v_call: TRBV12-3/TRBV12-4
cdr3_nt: TGTGCCAGCAGTTTAGTGGAGTTTAGTGAGCAGTTCTTC
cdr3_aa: CASSLVEFSEQFF

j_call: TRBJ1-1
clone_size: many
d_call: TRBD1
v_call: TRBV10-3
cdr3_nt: TGTGCCATCAGTCTGACAGGGGAAACTGAAGCTTTCTTT
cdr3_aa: CAISLTGETEAFF

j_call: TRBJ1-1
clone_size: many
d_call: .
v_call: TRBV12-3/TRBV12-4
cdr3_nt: TGTGCCAGCAGTTCCAGACACCAGTTGGGGACTGAAGCTTTCTTT
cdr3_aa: CASSSRHQLGTEAFF

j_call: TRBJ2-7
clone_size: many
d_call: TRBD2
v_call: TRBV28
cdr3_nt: TGTGCCAGCAGCCGGTTACTAGCGGGACTGGGCGAGCAGTACTTC
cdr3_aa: CASSRLLAGLGEQYF

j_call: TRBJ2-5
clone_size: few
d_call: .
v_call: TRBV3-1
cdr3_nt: TGTGCCAGCAGCCAAGAGAGTGAGGGAAGGGAGACCCAGTACTTC
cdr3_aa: CASSQESEGRETQYF

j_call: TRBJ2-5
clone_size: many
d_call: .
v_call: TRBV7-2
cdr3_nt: TGTGCCAGCAGCTTGGGCCAAGAGACCCAGTACTTC
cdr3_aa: CASSLGQETQYF

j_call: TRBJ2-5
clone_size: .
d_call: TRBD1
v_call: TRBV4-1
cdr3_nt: TGCGCCAGCAGCCAGAGTGACAGGGTGCCGACCCAGTACTTC
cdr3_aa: CASSQSDRVPTQYF

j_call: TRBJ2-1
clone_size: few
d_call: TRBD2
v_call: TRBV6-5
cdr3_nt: TGTGCCAGCAGTTACAGCATGCCTAGCGGGTATAGCTCCTACAATGAGCAGTTCTTC
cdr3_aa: CASSYSMPSGYSSYNEQFF

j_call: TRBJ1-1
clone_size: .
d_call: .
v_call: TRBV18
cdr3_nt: TGTGCCAGCTCACAGTCCGGGACGGGGAACACTGAAGCTTTCTTT
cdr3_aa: CASSQSGTGNTEAFF

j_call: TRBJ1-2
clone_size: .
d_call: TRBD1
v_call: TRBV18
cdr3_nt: TGTGCCAGCTCACCGACCACAGGGGTATGGGGTGACACCTTC
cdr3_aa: CASSPTTGVWGDTF

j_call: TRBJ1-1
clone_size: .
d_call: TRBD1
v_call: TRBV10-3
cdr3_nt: TGTGCCGTCCGGGACAGGGTCATTTTGATGGACACTGAAGCTTTCTTT
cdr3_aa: CAVRDRVILMDTEAFF

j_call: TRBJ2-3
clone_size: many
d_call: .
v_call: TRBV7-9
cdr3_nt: TGTGCCAGCAGCCCACATATTACCGCAGATACGCAGTATTTT
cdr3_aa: CASSPHITADTQYF

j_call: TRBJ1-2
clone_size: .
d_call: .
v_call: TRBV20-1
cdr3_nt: TGCAGTGCTAGCTTGGGACTGGGGTCGTCAGACTATGGCTACACCTTC
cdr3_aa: CSASLGLGSSDYGYTF

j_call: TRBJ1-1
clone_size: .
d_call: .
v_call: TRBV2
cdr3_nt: TGTGCCAGCAGTGGTAACAATGAAGCTTTCTTT
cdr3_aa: CASSGNNEAFF

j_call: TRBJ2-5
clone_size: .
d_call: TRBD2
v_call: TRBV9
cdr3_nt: TGTGCCAGCAGCCCCCAAGCGGGAGGAAAAGAGACCCAGTACTTC
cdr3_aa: CASSPQAGGKETQYF

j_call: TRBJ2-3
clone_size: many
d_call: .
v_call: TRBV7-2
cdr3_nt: TGTGCCAGCAGCTCTTCCGGGTACGCAGATACGCAGTATTTT
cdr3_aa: CASSSSGYADTQYF

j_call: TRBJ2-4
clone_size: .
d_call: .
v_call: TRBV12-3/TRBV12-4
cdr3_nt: TGTGCCAGCAGTTTTCCCCAGATAGGCAAAAACATTCGGTACTTC
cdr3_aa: CASSFPQIGKNIRYF

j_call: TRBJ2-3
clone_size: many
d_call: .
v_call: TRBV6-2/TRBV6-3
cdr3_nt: TGTGCCAGCAAAAACAGGAGGACGGATACGCAGTATTTT
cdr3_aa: CASKNRRTDTQYF

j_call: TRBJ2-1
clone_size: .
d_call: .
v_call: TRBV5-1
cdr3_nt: TGCGCCAGCAGATTGAGGGGCAGGCCGAGCTCCTACAATGAGCAGTTCTTC
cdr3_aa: CASRLRGRPSSYNEQFF

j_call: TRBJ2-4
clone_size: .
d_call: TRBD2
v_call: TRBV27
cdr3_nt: TGTGCCAGTGGCGGACTAGCGGGAACAAGCATTCAGTACTTC
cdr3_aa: CASGGLAGTSIQYF

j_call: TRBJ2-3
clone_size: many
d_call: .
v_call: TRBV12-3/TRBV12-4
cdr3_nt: TGTGCCAGCAGTTTTGAGACAGCCACAGATACGCAGTATTTT
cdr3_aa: CASSFETATDTQYF

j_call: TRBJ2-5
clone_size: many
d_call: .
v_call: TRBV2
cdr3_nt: TGTGCCAGCACGCGGGACAGCCAAGAGACCCAGTACTTC
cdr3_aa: CASTRDSQETQYF

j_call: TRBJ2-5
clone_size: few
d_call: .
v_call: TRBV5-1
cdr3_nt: TGCGCCAGCAGCTTGCTCGCAGGACCACAAGAGACCCAGTACTTC
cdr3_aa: CASSLLAGPQETQYF

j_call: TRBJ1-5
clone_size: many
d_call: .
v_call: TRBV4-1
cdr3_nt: TGCGCCAGCAGCCCAAAGACCTCTGACAGGACGCAACATCAGCCCCAGCATTTT
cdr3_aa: CASSPKTSDRTQHQPQHF

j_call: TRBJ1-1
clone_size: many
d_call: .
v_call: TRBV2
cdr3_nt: TGTGCCAGCAGTGAGGCAGTGAACACTGAAGCTTTCTTT
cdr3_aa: CASSEAVNTEAFF

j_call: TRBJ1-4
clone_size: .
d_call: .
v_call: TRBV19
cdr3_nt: TGTGCCAGTAGCCCCGTCTTCTTATCGGAAAAACTGTTTTTT
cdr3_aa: CASSPVFLSEKLFF

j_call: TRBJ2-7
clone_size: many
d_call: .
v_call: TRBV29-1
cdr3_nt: TGCAGCGTTGAAAGGGATAGCAGCTACGAGCAGTACTTC
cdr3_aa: CSVERDSSYEQYF

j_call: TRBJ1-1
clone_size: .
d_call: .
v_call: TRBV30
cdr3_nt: TGTGCCTGGAGCCTAACCGGGCCGCGAGCTTTCTTT
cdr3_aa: CAWSLTGPRAFF

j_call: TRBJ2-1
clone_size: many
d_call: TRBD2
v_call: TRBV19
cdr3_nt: TGTGCCAGTAGTGAGCGGGGCTCCTACAATGAGCAGTTCTTC
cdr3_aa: CASSERGSYNEQFF

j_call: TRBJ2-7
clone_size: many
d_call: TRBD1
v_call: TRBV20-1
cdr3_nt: TGCAGTGCTGCGGACAGGGACTCCTACGAGCAGTACTTC
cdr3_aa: CSAADRDSYEQYF

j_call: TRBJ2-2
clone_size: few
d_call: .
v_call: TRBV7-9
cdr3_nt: TGTGCCAGCAGCATATCGGGGACTTTGAACACCGGGGAGCTGTTTTTT
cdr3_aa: CASSISGTLNTGELFF

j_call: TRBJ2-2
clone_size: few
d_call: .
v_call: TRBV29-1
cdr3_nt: TGCAGCGGGCGGGACTCGAACACCGGGGAGCTGTTTTTT
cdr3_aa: CSGRDSNTGELFF

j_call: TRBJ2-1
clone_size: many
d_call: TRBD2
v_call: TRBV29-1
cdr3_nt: TGCAGCGTCCCGGGACTAGACCCAGTAGATGAGCAGTTCTTC
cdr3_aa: CSVPGLDPVDEQFF

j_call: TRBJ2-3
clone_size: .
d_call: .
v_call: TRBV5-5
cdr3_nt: TGCGCCAGCAGCGTGGGGGCCGGCGGAGACACAGATACGCAGTGTTTT
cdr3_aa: CASSVGAGGDTDTQCF

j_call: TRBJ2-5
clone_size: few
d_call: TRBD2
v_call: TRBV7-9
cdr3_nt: TGTGCCAGCAGCTTACGGGGGGAAGAGACCCAGTACTTC
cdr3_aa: CASSLRGEETQYF

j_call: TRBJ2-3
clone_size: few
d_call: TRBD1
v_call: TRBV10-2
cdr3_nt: TGCGCCATCAGGGGGCCCACAGATACGCAGTATTTT
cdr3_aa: CAIRGPTDTQYF

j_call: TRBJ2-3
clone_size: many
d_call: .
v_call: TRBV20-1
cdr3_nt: TGCAGTGCGGGGGCGGGCACAGATACGCAGTATTTT
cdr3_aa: CSAGAGTDTQYF

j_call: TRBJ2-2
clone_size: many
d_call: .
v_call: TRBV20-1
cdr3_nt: TGCAGTGCTAGAGTCCTTAGGTCCGGGGAGCTGTTTTTT
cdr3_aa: CSARVLRSGELFF

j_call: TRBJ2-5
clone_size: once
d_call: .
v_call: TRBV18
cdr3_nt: TGTGCCAGCTCACCGTCCCGGAGACAAGAGACCCAGTACTTC
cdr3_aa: CASSPSRRQETQYF

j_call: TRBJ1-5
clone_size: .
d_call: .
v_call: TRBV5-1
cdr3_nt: TGCGCCAGCAGCCTCACCGGGACGGATAGCAATCAGCCCCAGCATTTT
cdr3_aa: CASSLTGTDSNQPQHF

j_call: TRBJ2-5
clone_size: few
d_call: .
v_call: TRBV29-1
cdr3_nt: TGCAGCGTTGCCCGTGGGGAGACCCAGTACTTC
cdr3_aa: CSVARGETQYF

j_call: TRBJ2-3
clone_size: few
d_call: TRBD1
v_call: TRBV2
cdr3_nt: TGTGCCAGCAGTCGACAGGGTCCACAGTATTTT
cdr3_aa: CASSRQGPQYF

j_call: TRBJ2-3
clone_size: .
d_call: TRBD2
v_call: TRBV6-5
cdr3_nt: TGTGACAGCATTGAAGCTAGCGGGGGGGCAGATACGCAGTATTTT
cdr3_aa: CDSIEASGGADTQYF

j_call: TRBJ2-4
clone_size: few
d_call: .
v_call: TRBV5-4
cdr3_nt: TGTGCCACCAATCAGGGGGGCAAAAACATTCAGTACTTC
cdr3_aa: CATNQGGKNIQYF

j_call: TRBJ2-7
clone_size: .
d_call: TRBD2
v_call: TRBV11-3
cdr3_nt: TGTGCCAGCAGCGCCGAGACTAGCGGGAGTGCCTACGAGCAGTACTTC
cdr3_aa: CASSAETSGSAYEQYF

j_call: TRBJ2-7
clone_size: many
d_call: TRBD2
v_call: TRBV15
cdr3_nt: TGTGCCACCAGCAGAGATGGTCTAGCGGGAGTGAGAGAGCAGTACTTC
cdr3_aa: CATSRDGLAGVREQYF

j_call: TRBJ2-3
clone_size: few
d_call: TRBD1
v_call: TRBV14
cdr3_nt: TGTGCCAGCAGCCAACAGGGGGCTGGCACAGATACGCAGTATTTT
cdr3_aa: CASSQQGAGTDTQYF

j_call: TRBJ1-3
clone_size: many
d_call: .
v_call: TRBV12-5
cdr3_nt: TGTGCTAGTGGTGCCGGGTCTGGAAACACCATATATTTT
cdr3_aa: CASGAGSGNTIYF

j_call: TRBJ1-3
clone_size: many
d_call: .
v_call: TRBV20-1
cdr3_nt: TGCAGTGCCTCGGGACAAGGGTTTTCTGGAAACACCATATATTTT
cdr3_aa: CSASGQGFSGNTIYF

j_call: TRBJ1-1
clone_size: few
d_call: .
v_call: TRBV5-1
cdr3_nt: TGCGCCAGCAGCTTTGGACAAAACGAGGGCACTGAAGCTTTCTTT
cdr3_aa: CASSFGQNEGTEAFF

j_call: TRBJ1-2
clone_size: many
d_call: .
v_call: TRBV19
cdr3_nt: TGTGCCAGTAGTACCAGAGGGATAGGACAGAACTATGGCTACACCTTC
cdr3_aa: CASSTRGIGQNYGYTF